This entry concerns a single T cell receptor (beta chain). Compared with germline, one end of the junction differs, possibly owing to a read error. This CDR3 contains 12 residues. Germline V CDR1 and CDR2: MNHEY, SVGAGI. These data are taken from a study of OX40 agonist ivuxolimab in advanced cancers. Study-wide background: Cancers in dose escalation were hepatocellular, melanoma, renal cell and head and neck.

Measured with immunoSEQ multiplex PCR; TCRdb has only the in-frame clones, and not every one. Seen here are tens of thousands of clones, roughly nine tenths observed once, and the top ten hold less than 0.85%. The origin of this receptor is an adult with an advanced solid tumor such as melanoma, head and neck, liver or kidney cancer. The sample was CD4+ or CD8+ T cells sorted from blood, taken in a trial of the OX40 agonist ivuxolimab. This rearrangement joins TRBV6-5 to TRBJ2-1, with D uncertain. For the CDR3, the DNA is TGTGCCAGCAGTTCCCCCGGCTCTGAGGAGTTCTTC. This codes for CASSSPGSEEFF.